These 29 T cell receptor beta chains share one sample of origin, sequenced in a study of cytomegalovirus exposure and HLA in healthy donors. Sequencing was performed with immunoSEQ multiplex PCR; in TCRdb, only in-frame clones are kept and a portion is missing. Counted here are 110,000 or so clones, about 88% occurring once; the ten biggest clones make up 4.4%. Sequenced sample: PBMCs. The receptors here all came from a man younger than 35 in good health and CMV-seropositive.

This clone occurred a few times. V and J are TRBV6-4 and TRBJ1-2; D unresolved. Deletions cut 0 bases from V and 6 bases from J, with 5 bases between. CDR1 and CDR2 from the germline V gene are MRHNA and SNTAGT. The CDR3 has 12 amino acids. CDR3 amino acids: CASSDSWHGYTF. As DNA, the CDR3 is TGTGCCAGCAGTGACTCCTGGCATGGCTACACCTTC.

V and J are TRBV6-5 and TRBJ2-3, with D unclear. The V gene lost 2 bases and the J gene lost 0 bases, with 9 bases spanning the gap. The CDR3 totals 15 residues. The germline CDR1 and CDR2 sequences are MNHEY and SVGAGI. In DNA, the CDR3 is TGTGCCAGCAGTTACACATACCCAAGCACAGATACGCAGTATTTT. Translation: CASSYTYPSTDTQYF.

The J gene is TRBJ1-3, the V gene TRBV10-3; 11 positions agree with TRBD1. CDR1 and CDR2 (germline): ENHRY, SYGVKD. This CDR3 contains 16 residues. With V trimmed by 1 base and J by 8 bases, 7 bases remained unmatched. The CDR3 reads CAISELGQGVTDTIYF. CDR3 sequence (DNA): TGTGCCATCAGTGAGTTGGGACAGGGGGTAACGGACACCATATATTTT.

The chain carries TRBV28 and TRBJ2-4, with TRBD2 as a possible D gene (5 bases). V gave up 2 bases and J gave up 8 bases, with 16 bases separating them. Germline assignment: CDR1 MDHEN and CDR2 SYDVKM. The CDR3 contains 15 residues. CDR3 sequence reads: CASSLKVRSGDIQYF. Here the CDR3 DNA reads TGTGCCAGCAGTTTAAAAGTGAGGAGCGGAGACATTCAGTACTTC.

The chain has TRBV29-1 and TRBJ1-2; 10 nucleotides agree with TRBD1. In germline, CDR1 is SQVTM, CDR2 ANQGSEA. The CDR3 is made up of 13 amino acids. The CDR3 loop reads CSVLGTGDYGYTF. The CDR3 coding sequence is TGCAGTGTATTGGGGACAGGGGACTATGGCTACACCTTC.

The CDR3 coding sequence is TGTGCCAGCAGCTTAGGGAGAGACGGTCTTAGTGGAAACACCATATATTTT. It yields the protein CASSLGRDGLSGNTIYF. V gene TRBV7-9 combines with J gene TRBJ1-3, with unresolved D. Trimming removed 1 base at V and 3 bases at J, with 16 bases between. The CDR3 runs 17 residues. CDR1 is SEHNR, CDR2 FQNEAQ, per germline (reference sequence).

The rearrangement joins TRBV5-4 to TRBJ2-3; D remains unclear. In germline, CDR1 is SGHNT, CDR2 YYREEE (reference sequence). Trimming left V 4 bases short and J 3 bases short, with 6 bases between. There are 12 residues in the CDR3. CDR3 coding DNA: TGTGCCAGCAGCGAAACTACAGATACGCAGTATTTT. Translation: CASSETTDTQYF.

The rearrangement uses TRBV6-1 and TRBJ2-3, with 9 bases lining up with TRBD2. Per germline, CDR1 MNHNS and CDR2 SASEGT. This CDR3 has 15 amino acids. Trimming removed 3 bases from V and 4 bases from J; junction bases left unmatched: 5. Here the CDR3 reads CASSEQRGVSDTQYF. Written as DNA, the CDR3 is TGTGCCAGCAGTGAGCAGCGGGGGGTGTCAGATACGCAGTATTTT.

This chain uses TRBV11-1 with TRBJ1-5; D unclear. CDR1 and CDR2 from the germline V gene are SGHAT and FQDESV (reference sequence). This CDR3 region has 13 residues. Trimming removed 5 bases from V and 0 bases from J, with 5 bases in between. The CDR3 DNA sequence: TGTGCCAGCAGCCTCTATAGCAATCAGCCCCAGCATTTT. This sequence encodes CASSLYSNQPQHF.

V gene TRBV6-6 combines with J gene TRBJ2-7; weak D call: TRBD1 (6 bases). Deletions cut 6 bases from V and 5 bases from J, with 17 bases between. The germline V gene encodes CDR1 MNHNY and CDR2 SVGAGI (reference sequence). The CDR3 totals 14 residues. The CDR3 loop reads CASSPIAGANEQYF. CDR3 coding DNA: TGTGCCAGCAGCCCCATAGCAGGGGCCAACGAGCAGTACTTC.

This clone was seen only once. The genes are TRBV4-3 and TRBJ1-2; perhaps TRBD1 as D (6 bases). Germline CDR1 and CDR2: LGHNA and YSLEER. Trimming stripped 0 bases from V and 7 bases from J, with 12 bases between. The CDR3 contains 14 residues. The CDR3 spells CASSQDGRGRGYTF. DNA of the CDR3: TGCGCCAGCAGCCAAGATGGCAGGGGCCGTGGCTACACCTTC.

The V call is TRBV2, the J call TRBJ1-1; no clear D. Germline CDR1 reads SNHLY; CDR2 reads FYNNEI. CDR3 length equals 15 residues. The V end lost 8 bases, the J end lost 4 bases, and 20 bases lay between the germline ends. The CDR3 here is CASPRRARLGTEAFF. CDR3 sequence (DNA): TGTGCCAGCCCGAGGAGGGCCCGGTTGGGCACTGAAGCTTTCTTT.

J is TRBJ2-7 and V is TRBV18; 7 bases match TRBD1. CDR3 length: 13 residues. V lost 4 bases to trimming and J lost 3 bases; unmatched junction nucleotides: 3. In germline, CDR1 is KGHSH, CDR2 LQKENI. CDR3 protein: CASSLSGGYEQYF. As DNA, the CDR3 is TGTGCCAGCTCACTATCAGGGGGCTACGAGCAGTACTTC.

The rearrangement links TRBV27 to TRBJ1-1; D is unresolved. Trimming removed 0 bases from V and 2 bases from J, with 13 bases in between. This CDR3 contains 16 residues. Germline CDR1 and CDR2: MNHEY and SMNVEV (reference sequence). The CDR3 region has the DNA TGTGCCAGCAGTTTATCGGCTGAACAGAGAAACACTGAAGCTTTCTTT. Translating it yields CASSLSAEQRNTEAFF.

This clone was observed at least ten times. V gene TRBV6-4 combines with J gene TRBJ2-3; 11 nucleotides match TRBD2. After removal of 3 bases from V and 4 bases from J, the junction contained 0 bases not matched to a gene. The germline V gene encodes CDR1 MRHNA and CDR2 SNTAGT. The CDR3 runs 14 residues. The CDR3 nucleotides read TGTGCCAGCAGTGAGGGACTAGCGGCAGATACGCAGTATTTT. Its protein is CASSEGLAADTQYF.

The chain joins TRBV4-1 to TRBJ2-1; a weak D match, TRBD2 (6 bases). CDR1 and CDR2 (germline): MGHRA, YSYEKL. The CDR3 totals 14 residues. The V and J ends lost 3 bases and 8 bases respectively, with 14 bases between them. CDR3 in amino acids: CASSQARGLDEQFF. CDR3 bases: TGCGCCAGCAGCCAGGCCCGGGGGTTGGATGAGCAGTTCTTC.

J is TRBJ1-1 and V is TRBV29-1; maybe TRBD1 (6 bases). CDR1 SQVTM and CDR2 ANQGSEA come from the germline V gene. Trimming removed 1 base at V and 4 bases at J, with 13 bases between. This CDR3 comprises 14 residues. CDR3 sequence: CSVEGGGGSTEAFF. CDR3 DNA sequence: TGCAGCGTTGAAGGAGGGGGAGGGAGCACTGAAGCTTTCTTT.

The rearrangement joins TRBV6-1 to TRBJ2-3; 10 nucleotides line up with TRBD2. Germline CDR1 is MNHNS and CDR2 is SASEGT. With 8 bases clipped from V and 6 bases from J, the junction kept 8 bases outside the gene matches. There are 14 residues in the CDR3. The CDR3 loop is CASVSGGAWDTQYF. Written as DNA, the CDR3 is TGTGCCAGCGTGAGCGGGGGGGCCTGGGATACGCAGTATTTT.

The gene calls are TRBV6-6 and TRBJ2-1, with 7 bases fitting TRBD1. Germline CDR1 is MNHNY and CDR2 is SVGAGI (reference sequence). J gave up 1 base and V 9 bases, and 3 bases lay outside the gene matches. This CDR3 is built from 13 residues. The CDR3 coding sequence is TGTGCCAGTACCAGGGGGTCCTACAATGAGCAGTTCTTC. This encodes CASTRGSYNEQFF.

The chain carries TRBV19 and TRBJ1-5; D gene unclear. The CDR3 is made up of 14 amino acids. Deletions cut 10 bases from V and 7 bases from J, with 20 bases between. CDR1 and CDR2 (germline): LNHDA, SQIVND (reference sequence). This chain's CDR3 is CATKRLGVRQPQHF. The CDR3 DNA follows: TGTGCCACTAAAAGACTCGGGGTTCGGCAGCCCCAGCATTTT.

The rearrangement joins TRBV7-2 to TRBJ2-4; possible D gene TRBD1, 6 bases. V shed 2 bases and J shed 2 bases, with 10 bases lying between them. Looked up from germline, CDR1 is SGHTA and CDR2 is FQGNSA. The CDR3 has 15 residues. Written as DNA, the CDR3 is TGTGCCAGCAGCTTACAGGGGTCGACCAAAAACATTCAGTACTTC. The encoded protein is CASSLQGSTKNIQYF.

This clone was recorded only once. The rearrangement uses TRBV29-1 and TRBJ2-7; 7 bases agree with TRBD1. The trim removed 4 bases at V and 2 bases at J, leaving 11 bases unmatched. The CDR3 covers 15 residues. Germline V gives CDR1 SQVTM, CDR2 ANQGSEA. The DNA of the CDR3 is TGCAGCGTTGTAAGGATGGACAGGCCCCCCTACGAGCAGTACTTC. Protein: CSVVRMDRPPYEQYF.

V and J are TRBV10-2 and TRBJ2-7; D ambiguous. The V and J ends lost 8 bases and 0 bases respectively, with 17 bases between them. CDR3 size: 15 residues. Germline V gene data show CDR1 as WSHSY and CDR2 as SAAADI. CDR3 nucleotide sequence: TGCGCCAGCTTACGGTCTTTGGCGGACTCCTACGAGCAGTACTTC. The encoded protein is CASLRSLADSYEQYF.

The table lists this clone with a few counts. This chain connects TRBV29-1 to TRBJ2-2; TRBD1 aligns across 9 bases. The CDR3 extends over 12 amino acids. V lost 7 bases and J lost 6; bases outside the gene matches: 3. Germline assignment: CDR1 SQVTM and CDR2 ANQGSEA. As DNA, the CDR3 is TGCAGCGCTACAGGGGGCTCCGGGGAGCTGTTTTTT. It encodes CSATGGSGELFF.

This chain joins TRBV25-1 and TRBJ1-2; possibly TRBD1 for D (5 bases). The V and J ends lost 3 bases and 8 bases respectively, with 10 bases between them. The CDR3 has 12 residues. Germline loops: CDR1 MGHDK, CDR2 SYGVNS. The CDR3 protein is CASSDRAWGYTF. In DNA form, the CDR3 reads TGTGCCAGCAGTGACAGGGCCTGGGGCTACACCTTC.

The chain combines TRBV6-4 with TRBJ1-5; no firm D call. Germline CDR1 reads MRHNA; CDR2 reads SNTAGT. The CDR3 covers 13 residues. V lost 2 bases and J 1 base, leaving 3 bases between the germline ends. The DNA for the CDR3 is TGTGCCAGCAGTGACGGCAGCAATCAGCCCCAGCATTTT. Translated: CASSDGSNQPQHF.

This clone was seen a few times. The rearrangement links TRBV9 to TRBJ2-1, with D perhaps TRBD1 (7 bases). The germline CDR1 and CDR2 sequences are SGDLS and YYNGEE. This CDR3 comprises 15 residues. Trimming took off 3 bases at V and 8 bases at J, with 18 bases between the two ends. The CDR3 DNA sequence: TGTGCCAGCAGCGCCAGGCGGGGAACAGGGGATGAGCAGTTCTTC. Translated, it gives CASSARRGTGDEQFF.

This clone was observed a few times. A read error is likely, as this CDR3 ends without the conserved phenylalanine or tryptophan. No DNA is shown, since the ends of the CDR3 on it are uncertain; the CDR3 is the one TCRdb lists. The V and J genes are TRBV27 and TRBJ1-2; the D call TRBD1 from the table was never checked on the DNA. Including both end residues, the CDR3 is 13 amino acids long. In germline, CDR1 is MNHEY, CDR2 SMNVEV (reference sequence). CDR3 loop: CASSSRTGGGFYL.

V and J are TRBV29-1 and TRBJ2-3; D is unclear. CDR1 and CDR2 from the germline V gene are SQVTM and ANQGSEA. V gave up 5 bases and J gave up 1 base, with 10 bases separating them. This CDR3 is 13 amino acids long. The CDR3, as DNA: TGCAGCGTTCCAAGCTATGGCACAGATACGCAGTATTTT. Its translation is CSVPSYGTDTQYF.